Each of the 22 T cell receptor beta chains below was sequenced from the same sample in a study of T cell repertoires in cytomegalovirus infection. One entry per CDR3 protein results from TCRdb running MiXCR on the reads. This sample has about 680,000 distinct CDR3 sequences, with about 24% found just once. The sequenced sample was CD8+ T cells from PBMCs. These TCRs come from a human donor in good health (CMV status not recorded). Some clones in this sample may be carry-over from other donors' samples.

Remarks on this clonotype: A single base separates this from a much larger clone, so it may be a read error. This chain connects TRBV6-1 to TRBJ2-3, with D possibly called TRBD1 or TRBD2 (6 bases each). Trimming stripped 1 base from V and 5 bases from J, with 16 bases between. CDR1 MNHNS and CDR2 SASEGT come from the germline V gene. The CDR3 length is 16 residues. As DNA, the CDR3 is TGTGCCAGCAGTGAAGATTGGAGGGGGAGTCGAGATACGCAGTATTTT. This gives the protein CASSEDWRGSRDTQYF.

This clonotype turned up a few times. V usage is TRBV11-3 and J usage is TRBJ2-5; 15 nucleotides agree with TRBD2. The length of the CDR3 is 17 residues. Per the germline V gene, CDR1 is SGHNT and CDR2 is YENEEA. V was clipped by 4 bases and J by 2 bases; unmatched bases: 5. In nucleotides, the CDR3 is TGTGCCAGCAGCTCGGGACTAGCGGGGGGATTTCAAGAGACCCAGTACTTC. Translation gives CASSSGLAGGFQETQYF.

The V call is TRBV20-1, the J call TRBJ1-5; TRBD1 is a possible D gene (5 bases). This CDR3 has 11 amino acids. In germline, CDR1 is DFQATT, CDR2 SNEGSKA (reference sequence). The CDR3: CNSEGYQPQHF. CDR3 in DNA: TGCAATTCCGAGGGGTATCAGCCCCAGCATTTT.

There are a few counts of this clonotype. The chain links TRBV7-9 to TRBJ1-2; D perhaps matches TRBD1 (5 bases). The CDR3 runs 13 residues. Looked up from germline, CDR1 is SEHNR and CDR2 is FQNEAQ (reference sequence). The V gene lost 5 bases and the J gene lost 8 bases, with 15 bases spanning the gap. The CDR3 reads CASSLVERDGYTF. The CDR3 bases are TGTGCCAGCAGCCTAGTGGAGCGGGACGGCTACACCTTC.

A few counts support this clonotype. The CDR3 DNA reads as TGTGCCACCAGTGATTCAGCCAGGGGAGCAGATACGCAGTATTTT. It codes for CATSDSARGADTQYF. The rearrangement links TRBV24-1 to TRBJ2-3, with TRBD1 as a possible D gene (6 bases). This CDR3 has 15 amino acids. The germline V gene encodes CDR1 KGHDR and CDR2 SFDVKD. With 2 bases removed from V and 4 bases from J, the gap between germline ends came to 12 bases.

The CDR3 loop is CSGYLTGYSPDTQYF. The CDR3 DNA reads TGCAGCGGATACCTGACAGGGTATAGCCCAGATACGCAGTATTTT. V gene TRBV29-1 combines with J gene TRBJ2-3; TRBD1 matches 7 bases. The CDR3 has 15 residues. Germline V CDR1 and CDR2: SQVTM, ANQGSEA. Unmatched junction bases numbered 14, after V lost 7 bases and J lost 4 bases.

This clonotype was observed at least ten times. The J gene is TRBJ2-7, the V gene TRBV7-2; either TRBD1 or TRBD2 may fit D (5 bases each). Looked up from germline, CDR1 is SGHTA and CDR2 is FQGNSA. This CDR3 comprises 15 residues. Deletions cut 1 base from V and 0 bases from J, with 10 bases between. Here the CDR3 reads CASSLVERGSYEQYF. CDR3 in DNA: TGTGCCAGCAGCTTAGTCGAGAGGGGCTCCTACGAGCAGTACTTC.

Comments on this clonotype: The junction departs from germline at one end; a sequencing error may be responsible. The chain is built from TRBV19 and TRBJ2-7, with D hard to call. The CDR3 is made up of 13 amino acids. Per the germline V gene, CDR1 is LNHDA and CDR2 is SQIVND (reference sequence). CDR3 amino acids: CASSMVAAYKQYF. The CDR3 nucleotides read TGTGCCAGTAGTATGGTGGCAGCCTACAAGCAGTACTTC.

The chain carries TRBV20-1 and TRBJ2-7; no firm D call. From germline, CDR1 is DFQATT and CDR2 SNEGSKA (reference sequence). The germline V and J ends were trimmed by 3 bases and 0 bases, with 9 bases remaining between them. The CDR3 has 13 residues. The CDR3 loop is CSARTRYSYEQYF. The CDR3 DNA reads TGCAGTGCTAGGACGCGGTACTCCTACGAGCAGTACTTC.

The V gene is TRBV6-1, the J gene TRBJ2-3, with 14 bases identical to TRBD2. In germline, CDR1 is MNHNS, CDR2 SASEGT. Trimming removed 10 bases from V and 7 bases from J; junction bases left unmatched: 7. The CDR3 spans 14 residues. Here the CDR3 DNA reads TGTGCCACCCAGGGACTAGCGGGGGTGTATACGCAGTATTTT. It yields the protein CATQGLAGVYTQYF.

This CDR3 reads CASSTWPESGENYGYTF. CDR3 DNA sequence: TGTGCCAGCAGCACTTGGCCGGAAAGCGGAGAAAACTATGGCTACACCTTC. The genes are TRBV9 and TRBJ1-2; no definite D call. Looked up from germline, CDR1 is SGDLS and CDR2 is YYNGEE. V lost 4 bases and J 2 bases, leaving 21 bases between the germline ends. The length of the CDR3 is 17 residues.

This clonotype was seen a few times. The chain couples TRBV7-8 to TRBJ2-7; possibly TRBD1 or TRBD2 for D (6 bases each). This CDR3 has 14 amino acids. Germline V gives CDR1 SGHVS, CDR2 FQNEAQ. Trimming pared 4 bases from V and 4 bases from J, leaving 14 bases between. The CDR3 region has the DNA TGTGCCAGCAGCTCCATGGGGGGCGGTTACGAGCAGTACTTC. It encodes CASSSMGGGYEQYF.

Notes on this clonotype: This clone may be a read error of a much larger clone one base away. This chain links TRBV7-6 with TRBJ1-3, with TRBD1 as a possible D gene (5 bases). Germline V CDR1 and CDR2: SGHVS, FNYEAQ. The CDR3 length is 18 residues. The CDR3, as DNA: TGTACCAGCAGCTTCAACCGGGACTCCTCAACGTGGGGAAACACCATATATTTT. Encoded protein: CTSSFNRDSSTWGNTIYF.

This CDR3 is CASSYNRGVIREQFF. CDR3 in DNA: TGTGCCAGCAGTTATAACAGGGGGGTGATTCGTGAGCAGTTCTTC. J is TRBJ2-1 and V is TRBV6-5; TRBD1 agrees at 8 bases. CDR3 length: 15 residues. The germline V gene encodes CDR1 MNHEY and CDR2 SVGAGI. After removal of 3 bases from V and 9 bases from J, the junction contained 10 bases not matched to a gene.

The sample holds many counts of this clonotype. The chain has TRBV7-3 and TRBJ2-3; TRBD2 agrees at 7 bases. The CDR3 is made up of 17 amino acids. Trimming took 3 bases from V and 8 from J; bases not matched to a gene: 17. Per the germline V gene, CDR1 is SGHTA and CDR2 is FQGTGA. The CDR3 reads CASSFGPGLTGDGTQYF. In nucleotides, the CDR3 is TGTGCCAGCAGCTTCGGCCCGGGACTAACGGGGGATGGTACGCAGTATTTT.

The rearrangement joins TRBV19 to TRBJ1-4, with a weak D call TRBD1 (6 bases). Germline CDR1 reads LNHDA; CDR2 reads SQIVND (reference sequence). The CDR3 runs 17 residues. Trimming removed 10 bases from V and 0 bases from J, with 21 bases in between. CDR3 sequence reads: CATRPGHLLTTNEKLFF. The CDR3 DNA sequence: TGTGCCACCCGACCGGGACACCTACTGACAACTAATGAAAAACTGTTTTTT. The variable domain in full, with the rest retrieved from reference TRBV19 and TRBJ1-4, is DGGITQSPKYLFRKEGQNVTLSCEQNLNHDAMYWYRQDPGQGLRLIYYSQIVNDFQKGDIAEGYSVSREKKESFPLTVTSAQKNPTAFYLCATRPGHLLTTNEKLFFGSGTQLSVL.

The chain uses TRBV28 and TRBJ2-7, with TRBD1 identical over 9 bases. J was trimmed by 3 bases and V by 3 bases; bases with no gene match: 9. The V gene's germline CDR1 is MDHEN and CDR2 SYDVKM. The CDR3 totals 16 residues. CDR3 in amino acids: CASSFNLDRGDYEQYV. The DNA of the CDR3 is TGTGCCAGCAGTTTTAACTTGGACAGGGGTGACTACGAGCAGTACGTC.

The chain recombines TRBV12-3 or TRBV12-4 with TRBJ1-1, with D hard to call. V lost 8 bases and J lost 3, with 13 bases in between. CDR3 size: 13 residues. The CDR3 is CASFYTRDTEAFF. The CDR3 DNA reads as TGTGCCAGCTTCTATACCCGGGACACTGAAGCTTTCTTT.

Ten or more counts support this clonotype. The rearrangement joins TRBV7-8 to TRBJ2-3; 11 nucleotides align to TRBD2. The germline V gene encodes CDR1 SGHVS and CDR2 FQNEAQ. The CDR3 has 15 amino acids. V gave up 4 bases and J gave up 4 bases; unmatched junction bases: 4. The CDR3: CASSSLAGDADTQYF. The CDR3 DNA follows: TGTGCCAGCAGCTCACTAGCGGGGGATGCAGATACGCAGTATTTT.

The J gene is TRBJ2-3, the V gene TRBV20-1; D possibly uses TRBD1 or TRBD2 (5 bases each). Trimming took 6 bases from V and 2 from J, leaving 9 bases between them. Per germline, CDR1 DFQATT and CDR2 SNEGSKA (reference sequence). This CDR3 has 12 amino acids. The CDR3 nucleotides read TGCAGTGCCCCGGGGCACACAGATACGCAGTATTTT. This translates into CSAPGHTDTQYF.

CDR3 bases: TGTGCCAGCAGTTGGGGGGTAGGGACGAACACCGGGGAGCTGTTTTTT. Encoded protein: CASSWGVGTNTGELFF. The chain has TRBV28 and TRBJ2-2, with a possible D match to TRBD2 (6 bases). Deletions cut 4 bases from V and 0 bases from J, with 12 bases between. The CDR3 is 16 amino acids. Germline V gene data show CDR1 as MDHEN and CDR2 as SYDVKM. Full variable domain (rest looked up from reference TRBV28 and TRBJ2-2): DVKVTQSSRYLVKRTGEKVFLECVQDMDHENMFWYRQDPGLGLRLIYFSYDVKMKEKGDIPEGYSVSREKKERFSLILESASTNQTSMYLCASSWGVGTNTGELFFGEGSRLTVL.

V is TRBV29-1 and J is TRBJ2-1; 8 positions match TRBD2. V gave up 5 bases and J gave up 4 bases; unmatched junction bases: 4. Germline V gene lookup returns CDR1 SQVTM and CDR2 ANQGSEA. This CDR3 is 13 amino acids long. The chain's CDR3 is CSVRVAGYNEQFF. CDR3 bases: TGCAGCGTTAGGGTAGCGGGGTACAATGAGCAGTTCTTC.